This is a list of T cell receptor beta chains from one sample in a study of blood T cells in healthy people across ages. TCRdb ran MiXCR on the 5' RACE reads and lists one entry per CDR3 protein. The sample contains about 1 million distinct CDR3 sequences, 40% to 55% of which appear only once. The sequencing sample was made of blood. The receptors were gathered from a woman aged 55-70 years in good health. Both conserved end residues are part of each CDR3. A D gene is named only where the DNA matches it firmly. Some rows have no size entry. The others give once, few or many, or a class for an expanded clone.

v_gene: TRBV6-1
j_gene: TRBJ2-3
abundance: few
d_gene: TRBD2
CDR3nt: TGTGCCAGCAGTGAAGTTCCAGCGGGAGCCGCGGATACGCAGTATTTT
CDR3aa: CASSEVPAGAADTQYF

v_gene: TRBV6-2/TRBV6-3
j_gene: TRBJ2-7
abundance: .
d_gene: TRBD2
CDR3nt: TGTGCCAGCAGAGAGCGGGGGGCCTCCTACGAGCAGTACTTC
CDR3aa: CASRERGASYEQYF

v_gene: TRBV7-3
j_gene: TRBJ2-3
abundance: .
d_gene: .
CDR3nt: TGTGCCAGCAGCTCCCACGGGAGAAGAACAGATACGCAGTATTTT
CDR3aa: CASSSHGRRTDTQYF

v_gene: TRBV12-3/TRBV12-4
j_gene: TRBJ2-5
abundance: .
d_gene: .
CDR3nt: TGTGCCAGCAGTAAAGTCGTGACCCAGTACTTC
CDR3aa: CASSKVVTQYF

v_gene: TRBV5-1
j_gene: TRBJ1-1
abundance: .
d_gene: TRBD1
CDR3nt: TGCGCCAGCAGCCCCCTTGCAGGGGGGAACACTGAAGCTTTCTTT
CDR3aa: CASSPLAGGNTEAFF

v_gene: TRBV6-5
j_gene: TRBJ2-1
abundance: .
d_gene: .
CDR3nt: TGTGCCAGCAGTTACTCTCTAGATTACAATGAGCAGTTCTTC
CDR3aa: CASSYSLDYNEQFF

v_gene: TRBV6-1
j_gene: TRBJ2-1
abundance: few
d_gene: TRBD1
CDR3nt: TGTGCCAGCATCCGGACAGGGGGCAATGAGCAGTTCTTC
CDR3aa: CASIRTGGNEQFF

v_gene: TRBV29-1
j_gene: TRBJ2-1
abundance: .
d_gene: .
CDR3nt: TGCAGCGTTGATCTTGAGGTCGGAGCCTACAATGAGCAGTTCTTC
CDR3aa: CSVDLEVGAYNEQFF

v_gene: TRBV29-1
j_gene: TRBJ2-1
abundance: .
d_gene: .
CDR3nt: TGCAGCGTTGAGGGAGTAGCGGACTTGTCCTACAATGAGCAGTTCTTC
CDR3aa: CSVEGVADLSYNEQFF

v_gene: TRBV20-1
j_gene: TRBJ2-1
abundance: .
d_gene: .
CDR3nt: TGCAGTGCCCCGGAGGCCTCCTACCGAAATGAGCAGTTCTTC
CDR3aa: CSAPEASYRNEQFF

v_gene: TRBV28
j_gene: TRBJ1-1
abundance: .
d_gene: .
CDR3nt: TGTGCCAGCAGTTTAGAGCTAACCAGTGAGGCTTTCTTT
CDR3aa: CASSLELTSEAFF

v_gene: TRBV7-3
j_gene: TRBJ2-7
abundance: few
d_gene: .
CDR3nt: TGTGCCAGCAGCTTAAGCGGGGAGCTCTCCTACGAGCAGTACTTC
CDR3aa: CASSLSGELSYEQYF

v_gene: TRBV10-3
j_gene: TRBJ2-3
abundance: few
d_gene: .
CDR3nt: TGTGCCATCAGTGAGGCGTCAGGGGAGGTCCCAGATACGCAGTATTTT
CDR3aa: CAISEASGEVPDTQYF

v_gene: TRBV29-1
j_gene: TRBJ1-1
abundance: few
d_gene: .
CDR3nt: TGCAGCGTAGCTCATGGAAACACTGAAGCTTTCTTT
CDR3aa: CSVAHGNTEAFF

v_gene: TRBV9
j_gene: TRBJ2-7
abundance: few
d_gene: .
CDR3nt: TGTGCCAGCAGCGTAGGTGGGAGTTCCTCCTACGAGCAGTACTTC
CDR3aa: CASSVGGSSSYEQYF

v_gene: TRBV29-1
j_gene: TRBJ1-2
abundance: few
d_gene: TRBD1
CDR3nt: TGCAGCGGGGGACAGGAAGGCTATGGCTACACCTTC
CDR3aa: CSGGQEGYGYTF

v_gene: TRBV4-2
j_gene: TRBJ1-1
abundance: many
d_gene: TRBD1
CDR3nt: TGTGCCAGCACACAGGGGATGAACACTGAAGCTTTCTTT
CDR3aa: CASTQGMNTEAFF

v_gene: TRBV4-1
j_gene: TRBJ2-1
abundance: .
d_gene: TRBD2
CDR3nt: TGCGCCAGCAGCCACCCCGGGACTAGCGGGAGTAATGAGCAGTTCTTC
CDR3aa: CASSHPGTSGSNEQFF

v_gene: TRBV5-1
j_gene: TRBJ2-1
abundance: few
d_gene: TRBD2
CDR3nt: TGCGCCAGCAGCGGACTAGCGACCTACAATGAGCAGTTCTTC
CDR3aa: CASSGLATYNEQFF

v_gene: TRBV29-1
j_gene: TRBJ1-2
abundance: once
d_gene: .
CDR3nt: TGCAGCGTTGCCGGGGATGACTACACCTTC
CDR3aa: CSVAGDDYTF

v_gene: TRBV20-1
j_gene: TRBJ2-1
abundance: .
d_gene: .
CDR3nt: TGCAGTGCCCGTCCGGGTTCTGAGCAGTTCTTC
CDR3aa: CSARPGSEQFF

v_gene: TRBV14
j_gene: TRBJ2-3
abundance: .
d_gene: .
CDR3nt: TGTGCCAGCAGCCCCCGGGCCCACACAGATACGCAGTATTTT
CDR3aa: CASSPRAHTDTQYF